A selection of T cell receptor beta chains follows, all from one sample in a study of graft-versus-host responses after intestinal transplantation. Libraries were prepared by immunoSEQ multiplex PCR; TCRdb keeps only in-frame clonotypes and omits some of them. The sample carries tens of thousands of clones, 92% recorded once. Their antigens remain unidentified. This specimen consisted of unstimulated CD4+ T cells sorted from spleen or lymph node cells, obtained before intestinal transplant. All receptors come from a human donor who received an intestinal transplant. Both conserved end residues are part of each CDR3. Fields, in order: D gene, V gene, clone size, J gene, CDR3 DNA, CDR3 protein. A D gene is named only where the DNA matches it firmly. Clone sizes are given selectively: once, few, many, or a class where the clone is expanded.

D gene: .
V gene: TRBV5-1
clone size: .
J gene: TRBJ2-2
CDR3 DNA: TGCGCCAGCAGCTTGATCGCGGTTCGGACCGGGGAGCTGTTTTTT
CDR3 protein: CASSLIAVRTGELFF

D gene: .
V gene: TRBV11-2
clone size: .
J gene: TRBJ1-2
CDR3 DNA: TGTGCCAGCAGCACCCAACAAAGACAGGCCAACTATGGCTACACCTTC
CDR3 protein: CASSTQQRQANYGYTF

D gene: .
V gene: TRBV7-3
clone size: once
J gene: TRBJ2-1
CDR3 DNA: TGTGCCAGCAGCCTAGGGGTAGTTAATGAGCAGTTCTTC
CDR3 protein: CASSLGVVNEQFF

D gene: .
V gene: TRBV4-2
clone size: .
J gene: TRBJ2-7
CDR3 DNA: TGTGCCAGCAGCCAAGCTGAGACTAGGGCCTCCTACGAGCAGTACTTC
CDR3 protein: CASSQAETRASYEQYF

D gene: TRBD2
V gene: TRBV6-9
clone size: .
J gene: TRBJ2-7
CDR3 DNA: TGTGCCAGCAGATACCAGCGGGGGAGCTCCTACGAGCAGTACTTC
CDR3 protein: CASRYQRGSSYEQYF

D gene: .
V gene: TRBV15
clone size: .
J gene: TRBJ2-5
CDR3 DNA: TGTGCCACCAGCAGAGGAGGCGGCAACGACGTGACCCAGTACTTC
CDR3 protein: CATSRGGGNDVTQYF

D gene: .
V gene: TRBV7-3
clone size: .
J gene: TRBJ1-1
CDR3 DNA: TGTGCCAGCAGCTTGGTCCCGGGACAGAACACTGAAGCTTTCTTT
CDR3 protein: CASSLVPGQNTEAFF

D gene: .
V gene: TRBV9
clone size: .
J gene: TRBJ1-4
CDR3 DNA: TGTGCCAGCAGCGTCGGGGTTTGGGGCAATGAAAAACTGTTTTTT
CDR3 protein: CASSVGVWGNEKLFF

D gene: .
V gene: TRBV27
clone size: .
J gene: TRBJ1-2
CDR3 DNA: TGTGCCAGCAGTTGGGGGGGCGCGAGCTATGGCTACACCTTC
CDR3 protein: CASSWGGASYGYTF

D gene: .
V gene: TRBV20-1
clone size: .
J gene: TRBJ2-3
CDR3 DNA: TGCAGTGCTGGCTTAAGGGATACGCAGTATTTT
CDR3 protein: CSAGLRDTQYF

D gene: TRBD2
V gene: TRBV7-9
clone size: .
J gene: TRBJ2-5
CDR3 DNA: TGTGCCACCGTGACTAGCGGACAAGAGACCCAGTACTTC
CDR3 protein: CATVTSGQETQYF

D gene: TRBD2
V gene: TRBV2
clone size: .
J gene: TRBJ2-3
CDR3 DNA: TGTGCCAGCAGAAAGCGGGGCCTGACAGATACGCAGTATTTT
CDR3 protein: CASRKRGLTDTQYF

D gene: .
V gene: TRBV28
clone size: .
J gene: TRBJ1-5
CDR3 DNA: TGTGCCAGCAGTTTCAAGGGAGGAGATCAGCCCCAGCATTTT
CDR3 protein: CASSFKGGDQPQHF

D gene: TRBD1
V gene: TRBV6-5
clone size: .
J gene: TRBJ2-7
CDR3 DNA: TGTGCCAGCAGCTCCCCGGGAAGGGGGCACTACGAGCAGTACTTC
CDR3 protein: CASSSPGRGHYEQYF

D gene: .
V gene: TRBV19
clone size: .
J gene: TRBJ1-4
CDR3 DNA: TGTGCCAGTAGTATGAGGGCCTCTAATGAAAAACTGTTTTTT
CDR3 protein: CASSMRASNEKLFF

D gene: .
V gene: TRBV5-1
clone size: .
J gene: TRBJ2-7
CDR3 DNA: TGCGCCAGCAGCTTGATTGGGGTGAGCTACGAGCAGTACTTC
CDR3 protein: CASSLIGVSYEQYF

D gene: .
V gene: TRBV18
clone size: .
J gene: TRBJ1-1
CDR3 DNA: TGTGCCAGCTCCCGGATCCAGGGGAACACTGAAGCTTTCTTT
CDR3 protein: CASSRIQGNTEAFF

D gene: .
V gene: TRBV6-5
clone size: .
J gene: TRBJ1-1
CDR3 DNA: TGTGCCAGCAGTCCCCGAGGGGTTGGAAACACTGAAGCTTTCTTT
CDR3 protein: CASSPRGVGNTEAFF

D gene: .
V gene: TRBV4-2
clone size: .
J gene: TRBJ1-5
CDR3 DNA: TGTGCCAGCAGCCAACCCACCGGGTCCCCAAATCAGCCCCAGCATTTT
CDR3 protein: CASSQPTGSPNQPQHF

D gene: .
V gene: TRBV11-1
clone size: .
J gene: TRBJ2-7
CDR3 DNA: TGTGCCAGCAGCCCACAGGGTAACGAGCAGTACTTC
CDR3 protein: CASSPQGNEQYF

D gene: TRBD2
V gene: TRBV29-1
clone size: .
J gene: TRBJ2-3
CDR3 DNA: TGCAGCGAGGGGACTAGCGACACAGATACGCAGTATTTT
CDR3 protein: CSEGTSDTDTQYF

D gene: .
V gene: TRBV2
clone size: once
J gene: TRBJ2-5
CDR3 DNA: TGTGCCAGCAGTGAAGAGGGGGAAGTAGACGCGCTATTAGCCTTGAAGACCCAGTACTTC
CDR3 protein: CASSEEGEVDALLALKTQYF

D gene: .
V gene: TRBV4-1
clone size: .
J gene: TRBJ2-2
CDR3 DNA: TGCGCCAGCAGCCAAGTACCGCTGGGCACCGGGGAGCTGTTTTTT
CDR3 protein: CASSQVPLGTGELFF

D gene: .
V gene: TRBV6-5
clone size: .
J gene: TRBJ2-7
CDR3 DNA: TGTGCCAGCAGCGTAAACTACGAGCAGTACTTC
CDR3 protein: CASSVNYEQYF

D gene: .
V gene: TRBV4-1
clone size: .
J gene: TRBJ2-7
CDR3 DNA: TGCGCCAGCAGCACAGACAGGATCCCCTACGAGCAGTACTTC
CDR3 protein: CASSTDRIPYEQYF

D gene: .
V gene: TRBV6-6
clone size: .
J gene: TRBJ1-1
CDR3 DNA: TGTGCCAGCAACGCCGGGACATTGAGCACTGAAGCTTTCTTT
CDR3 protein: CASNAGTLSTEAFF

D gene: .
V gene: TRBV5-1
clone size: .
J gene: TRBJ2-5
CDR3 DNA: TGCGCCTCAAGGCAGGGGGGTGAGACCCAGTACTTC
CDR3 protein: CASRQGGETQYF